This TCR beta chain is from a study of cytomegalovirus exposure and HLA in healthy donors (dated by TCRdb to 2017 to 2019). For the wider study: According to an earlier analysis of several hundred of the donors, about 180 million T cells yielded 100 million or so unique TCR beta sequences and about 300 Gb of sequence data. Approximately 300 gigabases of sequencing data and roughly 81 million unique TCR sequences made up an early release that covered over 550 HLA-typed donors. Of the roughly 400 genotyped donors, around 81% fell in the genetic ancestry cluster associated with self-reported Caucasian donors. The study was designed to test whether signatures of past pathogen exposure could be identified by cataloging public T cell receptors. The study used immunosequencing to profile the T cell repertoires of about 670 subjects and linked those repertoires to cytomegalovirus serostatus. Besides the first cohort of around 670 subjects, a separate validation cohort made up of around 120 different subjects was used. The study combined high-throughput TCR immunosequencing, statistical association of individual TCRs with disease status, and machine learning to predict cytomegalovirus infection status. In a later analysis, previously published TCR beta repertoires from about 640 donors were re-analyzed and high-resolution HLA genotyping was added so that TCR occurrence patterns could be studied. The later analysis used no new phenotypic data to find candidate immune exposures, relying instead on TCR beta sequences and their occurrence across donors. In an earlier analysis of 500 to 650 of the donors, high-throughput TCR beta sequencing was used to judge whether each TCR beta V gene segment behaved as functional or pseudogenic. Donor age, sex, ethnicity and CMV serostatus were compiled together with the repertoire data. In a later genetic analysis, genome-wide SNP genotypes for about three fifths of the 666 donors were used, and that subset was treated as a discovery cohort. Every discovery cohort repertoire had been produced on one sequencing platform. Class I and class II HLA loci were covered by the typing at four-digit resolution. Typing coverage differed by locus: A, B, C, DRB1 and DQB1 were typed in roughly 629-640 donors, DQA1 in about 510, DPA1 in around 610, and DPB1 in about 450. Roughly 5 DR-DQ haplotypes were handled as single units for association and clustering because linkage in the cohort was strong. On average, roughly 250,000 unique TCR beta nucleotide sequences were sequenced per donor among about 400 genotyped donors of the cohort, with around 19% of those sequences being non-productive.

As concerns this clone: Which antigen it targets is not known. No per-base quality is available; no much larger clone lies one base away.

As encoded in the germline V gene, CDR1 is SGHRS while CDR2 is YFSETQ. The V end loses 1 base and the J end loses 4 bases, and a stretch of 14 bases separates them. From cysteine to phenylalanine, the CDR3 is 15 amino acids long. This entry keeps only the CDR3 DNA: 45 bases, framed from base 1. The cohort comprised 710 or so healthy bone marrow donors. At the time of sampling, every cohort member was nominally healthy, though immune exposures that went unrecorded were likely present. The donor was CMV seronegative and belonged to the group of around 350 seronegative cohort members. Each donor provided a peripheral blood sample, and peripheral blood mononuclear cells were used for TCR beta sequencing. The Qiagen DNeasy Blood Extraction Kit was used to extract genomic DNA from the blood cell samples. The library was prepared using the immunoSEQ multiplex PCR assay. The multiplex PCR relied on a mix of 60 forward primers for TCR Vbeta segments and 13 reverse primers for TCR Jbeta segments. The CDR3 region of rearranged TCR beta genes was amplified from genomic DNA with a multiplex PCR assay. On the Illumina HiSeq System, the amplified TCR beta libraries were sequenced as 87-base-pair reads. Under the source paper's analysis protocol: A later analysis tallied 75 million to 85 million unique TCR beta chains across the 666 repertoires, and approximately 12 million of those chains were shared by two or more donors. To remove PCR and sequencing errors, raw reads were error-corrected and collapsed into unique sequences using a nearest-neighbor algorithm that merged closely related sequences. CDR3 sequences were aligned to IMGT reference sequences to assign V, D and J gene segments. Each retained sequence needed at least a six-nucleotide match to both a V gene segment and a J gene segment. Rearrangements were called productive when the CDR3 lacked stop codons and stayed in frame with V and J; all others were non-productive. Following IMGT convention, CDR3 was defined as the stretch from the second conserved V-encoded cysteine to the conserved J-encoded phenylalanine. In an earlier analysis of approximately 500 of the donors, sequences lacking an unambiguous match to a single V gene segment were excluded. An earlier analysis of several hundred of the donors classified V segments as functional when productive rearrangements were above 56.7% and as segregating when the standard deviation between donors was above 5%. A statistical classification framework was developed to diagnose cytomegalovirus status using the catalog of TCR beta chain sequences. In a later analysis, V and J genes were assigned by comparing TCR nucleotide sequences against IMGT/GENE-DB human TR gene sequences. The TCRdist pipeline was used in a later analysis to assign CDR3 sequences and most-parsimonious VDJ recombination scenarios. A later analysis defined each TCR beta chain by its CDR3 amino acid sequence plus V-gene family, and excluded reads lacking a unique V-gene family. In a later analysis, several hundred highly shared, low-generation-probability nucleotide sequences were removed to address suspected cross-contamination and a sequencing artifact. In a later analysis, a clonal expansion index was calculated for each public chain from normalized within-repertoire ranks of inferred template counts. In a later analysis, generation probabilities were computed using a VDJ recombination model fitted to out-of-frame rearrangements, and the results were checked against IGoR. A later analysis scored TCR-TCR, TCR-HLA and TCR-CMV co-occurrence with hypergeometric tests, applying a repertoire-size bias correction to TCR pairs. To estimate false discovery rates, a later analysis permuted the HLA or CMV assignments 20 times. A later analysis grouped co-occurring TCRs with DBSCAN, adding TCRdist sequence similarity when clustering within HLA-allele-positive subsets. Repertoires with fewer than 30,000 or more than 120,000 public chains, plus five repertoires with anomalous nucleotide sharing, were excluded from co-occurrence clustering. TCRdb mirrors the immuneACCESS table, restricted to in-frame sequences. Some clones are absent from its copies; in checked studies, under half trace to an unresolved V gene, and the reason for the others is unknown. That table supplies the V and J calls and clone size; D and trimming were determined from the DNA. The sample table lists 100,000 to 120,000 clones, roughly 86% of them with a count of one. Around 2% of the sample lies in the top ten.

The paper's findings and limits, for the study overall: Compared with equally common non-associated chains, HLA-associated TCR beta chains in a later analysis were more clonally expanded and had lower generation probabilities. The presence/absence analyses assumed that sequencing depth was roughly uniform across donors, and that assumption may not be true. Assigning TCR associations to individual alleles was difficult when HLA alleles, especially DR and DQ, strongly co-occurred. Compared with the roughly 670-donor mean, donors in an Asian-associated ancestry cluster had fewer N-insertions in productive TCRs, according to a later genetic analysis. The earlier analysis of about 600 of the donors excluded 15 to 20 rarely observed V segments, including chromosome 9 orphons, because counts were too low. The study gave a list of roughly 150 TCR beta chains associated with cytomegalovirus. CMV serostatus was the only immune exposure information available for the cohort. In a later genetic analysis, a missense DCLRE1C variant was associated with V-gene and J-gene trimming of TCR beta chains, and the association was replicated in an independent cohort. Because some donors lacked HLA typing at each locus, the association tests relied only on the typed subset. A further reported finding was that TCR beta sequences accurately predicted the HLA-A and HLA-B alleles for most subjects in the first cohort. According to a later analysis, TCR association rates differed among HLA loci, with DRB1 alleles showing the most associated TCRs and HLA-C alleles showing the fewest. Some IMGT-functional V segments, including TRBV6-2 and TRBV6-3, could not be told apart with the 87-base-pair reads, so those segments were excluded. Most CMV-associated TCR beta chains appeared to be HLA-restricted in a later analysis, and the HLA associations seemed to be driven largely by CMV exposure. It was suggested by the authors that the approach could potentially be generalized to other disease states and immunological phenotypes. Most TCR sequences were observed very rarely across donors, whereas some public TCRs were present in many individuals. The classifier was reported to diagnose cytomegalovirus status with high specificity and sensitivity in both the original and validation cohorts. Several of the top co-occurrence clusters appeared to be linked to parvovirus B19, influenza, CMV and Epstein-Barr virus, according to a later analysis. In this cohort, only TCR beta chains were sequenced, and detectable features were limited by the absence of alpha or paired-chain data. Broadly in line with IMGT annotations, most TCR beta V segments showed up in productive rearrangements about 87% or about 30% of the time in an earlier analysis of 587 of the donors. In vitro tests confirmed that a few of the cytomegalovirus-associated TCR beta chains recognize cytomegalovirus antigens. A later analysis associated 16,951 TCR beta sequences with specific HLA alleles at a false discovery rate of 0.05. The sequencing pipeline was judged likely to have produced a cluster of highly shared sequence variants as a technical artifact. Linkage disequilibrium might explain the correlated functional status among segregating V segments, but an unknown experimental factor could not be ruled out.

Here the chain combines TRBV5-1 and TRBJ1-1; no confident D gene assignment can be made. The sequence was obtained from a man aged 35 to 55 in good health and CMV-seronegative. Sequencing input: PBMCs. The DNA is TGCGCCAGCAGCTTGAGAGGTGGTGTCTCCACTGAAGCTTTCTTT. It specifies CASSLRGGVSTEAFF.